This T cell receptor (beta chain) was sequenced for a study of blood T cell repertoires in COVID-19. At the level of the study: Both acute and convalescent COVID-19 samples were obtained from the United States, Italy and Spain. T cells, B-cell-depleted T cells, or PBMCs provided the cDNA or gDNA that served as material.

Original handling: For nucleated cells, counts were estimated from reference gene primer amplification. Repertoires were generated with immunoSEQ multiplex PCR, while TCRdb's copy carries only in-frame clones and drops some. That table gives V, J and clone size, and the DNA gave D and trimming. The sample has some 190,000 clones, about four fifths seen once; the top ten hold roughly 7.1%. This clone has just one count. Recruited during active infection, patients (from Seattle) were subsequently followed longitudinally. The trim removed 2 bases at V and 9 bases at J, leaving 6 bases unmatched. Germline V gives CDR1 MGHRA, CDR2 YSYEKL. The CDR3 runs 16 residues.

The sequenced material came from peripheral blood. The rearrangement uses TRBV4-1 and TRBJ2-1; 14 bases match TRBD2. The receptor was isolated from a woman in her sixties with COVID-19, enrolled during active disease. CDR3 bases: TGCGCCAGCAGCCAAAAAGGGACTAGCGGGAGTGGTGAGCAGTTCTTC. It encodes CASSQKGTSGSGEQFF.